Listed here is a single T cell receptor beta chain. The germline CDR1 and CDR2 sequences are SGDLS and YYNGEE. The CDR3 has 16 amino acids. Trimming took off 0 bases at V and 5 bases at J, with 15 bases between the two ends. TCRdb's table, derived via immunoSEQ multiplex PCR, lists solely in-frame clones and lacks some. The sample consists of under 90,000 clones, just under 95% of them appearing once. This sample is part of a study of technical replicates of blood from several donors. The chain uses TRBV9 and TRBJ2-4, with D maybe TRBD1 (6 bases). The specimen sequenced was T cells isolated from PBMCs. The receptor comes from a human donor in good health. CDR3 loop: CASSVGGGPGENIQYF. DNA of the CDR3: TGTGCCAGCAGCGTAGGTGGGGGCCCTGGGGAAAACATTCAGTACTTC.